This T cell receptor beta chain derives from a study of T cell responses to AZD1222 COVID-19 vaccine. TCRdb keeps only in-frame clones here, not all; method: immunoSEQ multiplex PCR. The sample has some 74,000 clones; roughly 88% are singletons. Sequencing was performed on peripheral blood, taken 28 days after the second AZD1222 dose. The clonotype originates from an adult who received the AZD1222 COVID-19 vaccine.

DNA for the CDR3: TGTGCCAGCAACGACAGGGGGACCTACGAGCAGTACTTC. It codes for CASNDRGTYEQYF. The V call is TRBV6-5, the J call TRBJ2-7; 9 bases align to TRBD1. Losses at the gene ends were 7 bases for V and 2 bases for J; bases not matched to a gene: 3. The V gene's germline CDR1 is MNHEY and CDR2 SVGAGI. The CDR3 runs to 13 residues.